This T cell receptor (beta chain) was documented in a study of T-cell memory formation after mild COVID-19. CDR1 is MNHEY, CDR2 SVGAGI, per germline. Trimming cost V 4 bases and J 3 bases, with 18 bases left between them. The CDR3 runs to 17 residues. TCRdb redid the calling of the 5' RACE reads with MiXCR, one entry per CDR3 protein. The table records roughly 500,000 distinct CDR3 sequences, around 21% of them present only once. This clonotype was detected only a few times. The genes are TRBV6-5 and TRBJ2-2, with D maybe TRBD1 (6 bases). Source material: PBMCs or a T cell subset sorted from them (not recorded which). The TCR was taken from an adult woman who had mild COVID-19 (a few samples of this study predate the infection). Cell type and time point are not known. CDR3 coding DNA: TGTGCCAGCAGTTCCTATACCCTTCCAGGGGACACCGGGGAGCTGTTTTTT. This translates into CASSSYTLPGDTGELFF.